This T cell receptor (beta chain) originates from a study of cytomegalovirus exposure and HLA in healthy donors. Points on this clone: The antigen is undetermined.

Notes on the study in general: Roughly uniform sequencing depth across donors was assumed, possibly incorrectly. A later analysis linked a missense variant in DCLRE1C to the trimming of TCR beta V and J genes. Later on, an analysis tied over 15,000 TCR beta sequences to HLA alleles at 0.05 false discovery rate.

The germline V and J ends were trimmed by 6 bases and 4 bases, with 18 bases remaining between them. From germline, CDR1 is ENHRY and CDR2 SYGVKD. The CDR3 is 15 residues long. In the PCR, 60 Vbeta and 13 Jbeta primers were used. Profiling relied on immunoSEQ multiplex PCR, and the TCRdb table lists in-frame clones only, not all of them. The sample includes 100,000 or so clones, 80% to 85% seen only once; the top ten take 6.5% to 7%. This receptor was taken from a man aged 25 to 40 in good health and CMV-seropositive. J is TRBJ1-2 and V is TRBV10-3; no firm D call. Sequences were obtained from PBMCs. CDR3 amino acids: CAIRGSSQVSYGYTF. Written as DNA, the CDR3 is TGTGCCATCAGGGGGAGCAGCCAAGTCTCCTATGGCTACACCTTC.